The clone carrying this TCR beta chain turned up a few times. Antigen unknown. The trim removed 4 bases at V and 9 bases at J, leaving 7 bases unmatched. The CDR3 is 16 amino acids. TCRB transcripts that were expressed got sequenced, as all of the isolated RNA had been reverse transcribed. Assay used: immunoSEQ multiplex PCR; TCRdb lists only in-frame clones, some missing. The sample lists 90,000 to 110,000 clones, roughly 43% occurring once. The data stem from a study of beta chain features in type 1 diabetes. Study as a whole: Age and gender were similar between patients and healthy donors, as were cell yields. Whole-study results and caveats: Type 1 diabetes patients showed fewer insertions and more deletions at VDJ junctions. Shortening of TCRB CDR3s, moderate but significant, appeared in all four CD4+ subsets of Type 1 diabetes patients.

One heparinised blood draw, averaging roughly 120 mL, came from each donor. This sequence joins TRBV23-1 and TRBJ2-1; 15 bases align to TRBD2. TRBV23-1 is treated as an ORF (open reading frame) with a function not yet certain. This clonotype was obtained from a woman aged 18 to 35 in good health. Sequenced sample: stem cell memory CD4+ T cells from blood. The CDR3 here is CASSLWTSGRASEQFF. DNA of the CDR3: TGCGCCAGCAGTCTGTGGACTAGCGGGAGGGCCTCTGAGCAGTTCTTC.